Each of the 5 T cell receptor beta chains below was sequenced from the same sample in a study of shared clonotypes between healthy human individuals. Method: immunoSEQ multiplex PCR; TCRdb's copy keeps in-frame clones and lacks some. This table holds millions of clones, 85% to 95% found once. The sequenced sample was naive CD4+ T cells from PBMCs. As for subset: CD45RA+ positively selected. The receptors were sampled from a man between 18 and 29 years old in good health. Some clones in this sample may be carry-over from other donors' samples.

This chain joins TRBV10-3 and TRBJ2-7, with 7 bases lining up with TRBD1. After removal of 9 bases from V and 2 bases from J, the junction contained 16 bases not matched to a gene. Germline CDR1 is ENHRY and CDR2 is SYGVKD. The CDR3 has 16 residues. In nucleotides, the CDR3 is TGTGCCATTAGATTACGGAAACAGGGGAATCCCTACGAGCAGTACTTC. Its translation: CAIRLRKQGNPYEQYF.

The rearrangement links TRBV28 to TRBJ1-6, with TRBD1 matching 8 bases. The germline V gene encodes CDR1 MDHEN and CDR2 SYDVKM. The V gene end was trimmed by 6 bases and the J gene end by 7 bases; junction bases not matched to a gene: 5. This CDR3 region has 14 residues. CDR3 nucleotide sequence: TGTGCCAGCAGCACACAGGGGGTGAATTCACCCCTCCACTTT. Amino acids: CASSTQGVNSPLHF.

CDR3 residues: CASSQETSSSGNTIYF. The CDR3 DNA is TGTGCCAGCAGCCAAGAGACATCCAGCTCTGGAAACACCATATATTTT. The gene calls are TRBV4-2 and TRBJ1-3; D is uncertain. Germline CDR1 LGHNA, CDR2 YNFKEQ. V gave up 0 bases and J gave up 0 bases, with 9 bases separating them. The CDR3 has 16 amino acids.

This clone was counted a single time. J is TRBJ2-2 and V is TRBV7-2; 11 bases are shared with TRBD2. Per germline, CDR1 SGHTA and CDR2 FQGNSA. The CDR3 consists of 16 residues. With 5 bases clipped from V and 3 bases from J, the junction kept 5 bases outside the gene matches. The CDR3 DNA reads TGTGCCAGCAGCCCACTAGCGGGAGTGGACACCGGGGAGCTGTTTTTT. It translates to CASSPLAGVDTGELFF.

This rearrangement joins TRBV28 to TRBJ2-7, with 12 bases matching TRBD2. The germline V gene encodes CDR1 MDHEN and CDR2 SYDVKM. This CDR3 is 19 amino acids long. V dropped 5 bases and J dropped 4; count of bases not matched to a gene: 18. The CDR3, as DNA: TGTGCCAGCAGTCAGGCTAGCGGGAGGGCCCTCCCTCCACGATACGAGCAGTACTTC. Translating gives CASSQASGRALPPRYEQYF. Full variable domain (remainder filled in from reference TRBV28 and TRBJ2-7): DVKVTQSSRYLVKRTGEKVFLECVQDMDHENMFWYRQDPGLGLRLIYFSYDVKMKEKGDIPEGYSVSREKKERFSLILESASTNQTSMYLCASSQASGRALPPRYEQYFGPGTRLTVT.